One sample yielded the 2 T cell receptor beta chains listed below, sequenced in a study of shared clonotypes between healthy human individuals. TCRdb's table, derived via immunoSEQ multiplex PCR, lists solely in-frame clones and lacks some. The sample lists hundreds of thousands of clones, 60% to 85% occurring once. Specimen: PBMCs. Receptor source: a woman between 40 and 50 years old in good health. Some clones in this sample may be carry-over from other donors' samples.

The rearrangement joins TRBV30 to TRBJ2-1; D might be TRBD2 (6 bases). CDR3 size: 14 residues. Deletions cut 5 bases from V and 9 bases from J, with 20 bases between. Germline values: CDR1 GTSNPN, CDR2 SVGIG (reference sequence). CDR3 bases: TGTGCCTGGGACGCTTGGGGGGTCAAGGGTGAGCAGTTCTTC. Translation: CAWDAWGVKGEQFF.

The genes are TRBV4-1 and TRBJ1-3; unclear D gene. The V end lost 0 bases, the J end lost 1 base, and 7 bases lay between the germline ends. The length of the CDR3 is 15 residues. The germline CDR1 and CDR2 sequences are MGHRA and YSYEKL. CDR3 sequence (DNA): TGCGCCAGCAGCCAAGACGGCGTTTCTGGAAACACCATATATTTT. Its protein product is CASSQDGVSGNTIYF.